Following are 22 T cell receptor beta chains from one sample sequenced in a study of blood T cell repertoires in COVID-19. TCRdb's table, derived via immunoSEQ multiplex PCR, lists solely in-frame clones and lacks some. The sample consists of 250,000 to 300,000 clones, 82% of them appearing once. The sequenced sample was peripheral blood. These receptor sequences come from a woman aged 18-35 years with acute or convalescent COVID-19.

The chain links TRBV30 to TRBJ1-3, with 8 bases identical to TRBD1. Germline loops: CDR1 GTSNPN, CDR2 SVGIG (reference sequence). This CDR3 spans 12 amino acids. In DNA, the CDR3 is TGTGCTAGGACAGGGCCCGGAAACACCATATATTTT. Its protein is CARTGPGNTIYF.

The gene calls are TRBV4-3 and TRBJ2-7; 12 positions match TRBD2. Germline assignment: CDR1 LGHNA and CDR2 YSLEER. This CDR3 comprises 19 residues. J gave up 4 bases and V 3 bases, and 16 bases lay outside the gene matches. CDR3 DNA: TGCGCCAGCAGCCAGAGACTAGCGGGAGAGTCTAGGACCCCTTACGAGCAGTACTTC. Its protein product is CASSQRLAGESRTPYEQYF.

The chain carries TRBV6-5 and TRBJ1-1, with TRBD1 identical over 9 bases. Germline CDR1 is MNHEY and CDR2 is SVGAGI. The V segment lost 6 bases and the J segment 4 bases; nucleotides outside the gene matches: 0. The CDR3 has 12 amino acids. CDR3 coding DNA: TGTGCCAGCAGGACAGGGGGCACTGAAGCTTTCTTT. Residues: CASRTGGTEAFF.

This clone was detected a few times. The chain joins TRBV30 to TRBJ1-3; D ambiguous. The CDR3 spans 12 residues. Looked up from germline, CDR1 is GTSNPN and CDR2 is SVGIG (reference sequence). V lost 1 base to trimming and J lost 5 bases, with 6 bases between them. The CDR3 sequence: CAWSATRNTIYF. For the CDR3, the DNA is TGTGCCTGGAGTGCCACAAGAAACACCATATATTTT.

Comments on this clone: This sample includes further DNA sequences coding for the same CDR3. CDR3 region: CASSLGLAVYTDTQYF. In DNA form, the CDR3 reads TGTGCCAGCAGCTTAGGACTAGCGGTTTACACAGATACGCAGTATTTT. This chain links TRBV7-2 with TRBJ2-3; 9 bases match TRBD2. The CDR3 totals 16 residues. V lost 1 base, J lost 2 bases, and 4 bases stayed unmatched. The V gene's germline CDR1 is SGHTA and CDR2 FQGNSA.

The V and J genes are TRBV10-1 and TRBJ2-2; maybe TRBD2 (5 bases). The CDR3 is 13 residues long. V was pared by 5 bases and J by 5 bases, with 9 bases between. Per germline, CDR1 WNHNN and CDR2 SYGVQD (reference sequence). CDR3 residues: CASSRLSTGELFF. Written as DNA, the CDR3 is TGCGCCAGCAGTAGACTAAGTACCGGGGAGCTGTTTTTT.

The chain links TRBV19 to TRBJ2-7; 7 nucleotides agree with TRBD1. The CDR3 sequence is 15 residues long. The germline V gene encodes CDR1 LNHDA and CDR2 SQIVND (reference sequence). The V segment lost 5 bases and the J segment 3 bases; nucleotides outside the gene matches: 10. CDR3 in DNA: TGTGCCAGTAGTCTAAACAGGGGCGGCATCTACGAGCAGTACTTC. Its protein product is CASSLNRGGIYEQYF.

The chain recombines TRBV7-2 with TRBJ1-1; 7 bases are shared with TRBD1. J gave up 6 bases and V 4 bases, and 11 bases lay outside the gene matches. The germline CDR1 and CDR2 sequences are SGHTA and FQGNSA. The CDR3 sequence is 15 residues long. The CDR3 loop reads CASSSRQGRGAEAFF. DNA of the CDR3: TGTGCCAGCAGCTCTCGACAGGGACGAGGGGCTGAAGCTTTCTTT.

The chain employs TRBV27 and TRBJ2-7; 11 nucleotides match TRBD2. V trimming: 4 bases; J trimming: 3 bases; junction bases outside the gene matches: 17. Per germline, CDR1 MNHEY and CDR2 SMNVEV (reference sequence). The CDR3 totals 19 residues. CDR3 residues: CASSYLASSGRPARYEQYF. DNA of the CDR3: TGTGCCAGCAGTTATCTGGCCTCTAGCGGGAGGCCGGCGCGCTACGAGCAGTACTTC.

V is TRBV5-1 and J is TRBJ1-4; 7 nucleotides match TRBD1. V gave up 4 bases and J gave up 5 bases; unmatched junction bases: 5. The germline V gene has CDR1 SGHRS and CDR2 YFSETQ. This CDR3 comprises 14 residues. This CDR3 reads CASSPGRGNEKLFF. The DNA of the CDR3 is TGCGCCAGCAGCCCGGGCAGGGGGAATGAAAAACTGTTTTTT.

This sequence joins TRBV6-6 and TRBJ2-5; 7 bases fit TRBD2. From germline, CDR1 is MNHNY and CDR2 SVGAGI (reference sequence). The CDR3 is 13 residues long. The trim removed 6 bases at V and 5 bases at J, leaving 6 bases unmatched. The CDR3 DNA reads as TGTGCCAGCAGGAGCCTAGCGGTGGAGACCCAGTACTTC. As protein: CASRSLAVETQYF.

The V and J genes are TRBV4-2 and TRBJ1-2, with a possible D match to TRBD1 (5 bases). V lost 3 bases, J lost 4 bases, and 18 bases lay in between. Germline V CDR1 and CDR2: LGHNA, YNFKEQ. CDR3 length: 16 residues. The DNA for the CDR3 is TGTGCCAGCAGCCACCCGGGGGGGTTGGGTAGCTATGGCTACACCTTC. Translating gives CASSHPGGLGSYGYTF.

The chain joins TRBV6-5 to TRBJ2-7; 8 positions agree with TRBD1. Unmatched junction bases numbered 8, after V lost 1 base and J lost 9 bases. CDR1 is MNHEY, CDR2 SVGAGI, per germline. This CDR3 region has 14 residues. The CDR3 coding sequence is TGTGCCAGCAGTTACTTACAGGGGGGCGCCGGGCAGTACTTC. Translated: CASSYLQGGAGQYF.

This clone was picked up a small number of times. V and J are TRBV11-2 and TRBJ2-1; 11 nucleotides match TRBD2. CDR1 and CDR2 (germline): SGHAT, FQNNGV. V lost 0 bases and J lost 9; bases outside the gene matches: 7. The CDR3 loop spans 16 amino acids. CDR3 DNA sequence: TGTGCCAGCAGCTTAGATCTTGGGCTAGCGGGAGGTGAGCAGTTCTTC. Protein sequence: CASSLDLGLAGGEQFF.

The rearrangement joins TRBV5-4 to TRBJ2-2; TRBD2 matches at 8 bases. Germline CDR1 is SGHNT and CDR2 is YYREEE (reference sequence). The CDR3 runs 13 residues. V trimming: 4 bases; J trimming: 5 bases; junction bases outside the gene matches: 1. The CDR3 DNA reads as TGTGCCAGCAGCGCTAGCGGGACCGGGGAGCTGTTTTTT. Protein sequence: CASSASGTGELFF.

This chain connects TRBV5-1 to TRBJ2-3; TRBD2 agrees at 15 bases. With 5 bases clipped from V and 4 bases from J, the junction kept 5 bases outside the gene matches. The CDR3 length is 16 residues. Germline lookup yields CDR1 SGHRS and CDR2 YFSETQ. The CDR3 sequence is CASSPGLAGGPDTQYF. CDR3 nucleotides: TGCGCCAGCAGTCCGGGACTAGCGGGAGGACCAGATACGCAGTATTTT. Combining the CDR3 with reference TRBV5-1 and TRBJ2-3 gives the whole variable domain KAGVTQTPRYLIKTRGQQVTLSCSPISGHRSVSWYQQTPGQGLQFLFEYFSETQRNKGNFPGRFSGRQFSNSRSEMNVSTLELGDSALYLCASSPGLAGGPDTQYFGPGTRLTVL.

About this clone: Other DNA sequences of this sample code for an identical CDR3. This chain uses TRBV27 with TRBJ1-5; D is perhaps TRBD1 (5 bases). Germline CDR1 and CDR2: MNHEY and SMNVEV (reference sequence). V was clipped by 3 bases and J by 7 bases, with 10 bases between them. The length of the CDR3 is 13 residues. CDR3 nucleotides: TGTGCCAGCAGTTTCGGGGGAGAGCAGCCCCAGCATTTT. Translating gives CASSFGGEQPQHF.

This clone was seen a handful of times. The chain has TRBV13 and TRBJ2-2; D uncertain. CDR1 and CDR2 from the germline V gene are PRHDT and FYEKMQ (reference sequence). CDR3 length equals 14 residues. V was cut by 2 bases and J by 8 bases, with 12 bases left in between. The CDR3 loop is CASSLPGHPGELFF. The CDR3 coding sequence is TGTGCCAGCAGCTTACCTGGCCACCCTGGGGAGCTGTTTTTT.

The gene calls are TRBV15 and TRBJ2-1; 10 nucleotides agree with TRBD2. Germline CDR1 LNHNV, CDR2 YYDKDF (reference sequence). The length of the CDR3 is 17 residues. Trimming took 8 bases from V and 1 from J; bases not matched to a gene: 11. CDR3: CATAGASGRSSYNEQFF. The CDR3 nucleotides read TGTGCCACCGCCGGGGCTAGCGGGAGAAGTTCCTACAATGAGCAGTTCTTC.

V and J are TRBV5-5 and TRBJ1-2; 7 bases align to TRBD1. The CDR3 is 15 residues long. With 3 bases clipped from V and 2 bases from J, the junction kept 7 bases outside the gene matches. The germline V gene encodes CDR1 SGHKS and CDR2 YYEKEE (reference sequence). This chain's CDR3 is CASSSQGDNNYGYTF. CDR3 nucleotides: TGTGCCAGCAGCTCCCAGGGGGACAACAACTATGGCTACACCTTC.

This chain joins TRBV29-1 and TRBJ1-1; unclear D gene. The CDR3 covers 13 residues. The V and J ends lost 5 bases and 0 bases respectively, with 10 bases between them. Germline assignment: CDR1 SQVTM and CDR2 ANQGSEA. CDR3 DNA sequence: TGCAGCGTTTTGGGCAGAATGAACACTGAAGCTTTCTTT. Translation: CSVLGRMNTEAFF.

The CDR3 DNA reads as TGTGCCAGCAGCCAAGAAATAGGGACTAGCGACTTATACGAGCAGTACTTC. Protein: CASSQEIGTSDLYEQYF. The chain employs TRBV3-1 (or the pseudogene TRBV3-2) and TRBJ2-7; 10 bases are shared with TRBD2. V gave up 0 bases and J gave up 4 bases; unmatched junction bases: 9. Germline loops: CDR1 LGHDT, CDR2 YNNKEL (reference sequence). CDR3 length: 17 amino acids.